This TCR beta chain was profiled in a study of technical replicates of blood from a handful of donors. This clone was observed once. Trimming took off 4 bases at V and 0 bases at J, with 16 bases between the two ends. This CDR3 is built from 17 residues. Per the germline V gene, CDR1 is MGHRA and CDR2 is YSYEKL. The protocol was immunoSEQ multiplex PCR, while the TCRdb copy is restricted to in-frame clones and leaves out a portion. The sample consists of about 85,000 clones, around 94% of them appearing once. The chain recombines TRBV4-1 with TRBJ2-1; D gene uncertain. Sequenced: T cells isolated from PBMCs. The receptor comes from a human donor in good health. The CDR3 sequence is CASSLTSVAYSYNEQFF. The CDR3 DNA follows: TGCGCCAGCAGCCTTACGTCAGTAGCCTACTCCTACAATGAGCAGTTCTTC.